Described below is a single TCR beta chain sequence and its context. The entry originates in a study of blood T cell repertoires in COVID-19. Study summary: Recovered participants had two consecutive negative NP/OP PCR tests, healthcare professional clearance, or symptom resolution. T cells, B-cell-depleted T cells, or PBMCs supplied cDNA or gDNA.

Those who participated ranged in age from roughly 18 to 100 years and resided in some 24 US areas. Libraries were prepared by immunoSEQ multiplex PCR; TCRdb keeps only in-frame clonotypes and omits some of them. The sample yields roughly 160,000 clones, around three quarters seen once. This TCR came from a woman in her 70s in a cohort exposed to, infected with or recovered from COVID-19 (not recorded which). Sequencing was done on a sample of PBMCs or T cells enriched from blood (not recorded which).

As DNA, the CDR3 is TGCGCCAGCAGCCTTAGCCAACAGGGGGCCGGGGAAAAACTGTTTTTT. Protein product: CASSLSQQGAGEKLFF. The genes are TRBV5-1 and TRBJ1-4; 9 bases agree with TRBD1. The CDR3 sequence is 16 residues long. Trimming took 4 bases from V and 8 from J; bases not matched to a gene: 12. Germline loops: CDR1 SGHRS, CDR2 YFSETQ.